Listed below are T cell receptor beta chains from one sample, sequenced in a study of T-cell reconstitution after alpha-beta-depleted transplantation in children. TCRdb re-called the PCR reads through MiXCR, storing one row per CDR3 protein. This table holds about 590,000 distinct CDR3 sequences, approximately 13% found once. Material: PBMCs, mostly from graft donor cells, obtained 360 days after TCRalphabeta/CD19-depleted stem cell transplant. These receptors came from a male patient younger than 18 who had a stem cell transplant for acute myeloid leukemia, so the T cells may come from the graft donor. CDR3s include the opening cysteine and the closing phenylalanine or tryptophan. A D gene is named only where the DNA matches it firmly. Clone size, where shown, is once, few, many, or a class for clones that have expanded.

d_gene,v_gene,abundance,j_gene,CDR3nt,CDR3aa
NA,TRBV23-1,few,TRBJ2-7,TGCGCCAGCAGTCAACCAAGATGGCCATCCTACGAGCAGTACTTC,CASSQPRWPSYEQYF
TRBD2,TRBV6-2/TRBV6-3,NA,TRBJ2-7,TGTGCCAGCAGTTACGGCGGGAGGTTAGTTTCAACCCACGAGCAGTACTTC,CASSYGGRLVSTHEQYF
TRBD2,TRBV3-1,NA,TRBJ2-1,TGTGCCAGCAGCCACCCCCCCGGAGGCGGGGGGAATGAGCAGTTCTTC,CASSHPPGGGGNEQFF
TRBD2,TRBV7-8,few,TRBJ2-4,TGTGCCAGCAGCTTAGGGACTAGCGGGAGTGGCCTAGCCAAAAACATTCAGTACTTC,CASSLGTSGSGLAKNIQYF
NA,TRBV29-1,few,TRBJ1-3,TGCAGCGCCCGCGGACTGAACACCATATATTTT,CSARGLNTIYF
TRBD2,TRBV4-3,many,TRBJ2-7,TGCGCCAGCAGCCCCGGCCTCCTAGCGGGAGGTCGGGAGTTGTACTTC,CASSPGLLAGGRELYF
NA,TRBV25-1,NA,TRBJ2-6,TGTGCTTCCAGGTCGGGACACCCCTCTGGGGCCAACGTCCTGACTTTC,CASRSGHPSGANVLTF
TRBD1,TRBV29-1,many,TRBJ2-1,TGCAGCGTCGCGGACAGGGGATCCTACAATGAGCAGTTCTTC,CSVADRGSYNEQFF
NA,TRBV29-1,NA,TRBJ2-5,TGCAGCGTTATTCGACTCGTGTCCGAGACCCAGTACTTC,CSVIRLVSETQYF
NA,TRBV12-3/TRBV12-4,many,TRBJ2-7,TGTGCCAGCAGTTATTGGGCCCTTTCCTACGAGCAGTACTTC,CASSYWALSYEQYF
NA,TRBV7-3,NA,TRBJ1-2,TGTGCCAGCAGCCCGGGGGGGTTAGTTAACTATGGCTACACCTTC,CASSPGGLVNYGYTF
TRBD2,TRBV12-3/TRBV12-4,NA,TRBJ2-7,TGTGCCAGCAGTCCTAGGACTAGCGACTACGAGCAGTACTTC,CASSPRTSDYEQYF
NA,TRBV28,few,TRBJ1-2,TGTGCCAGCAGTTTTGCAGGGATTAACTATGGCTACACCTTC,CASSFAGINYGYTF
TRBD1,TRBV18,few,TRBJ2-2,TGTGCCAGCTCACCACCGTGGCAGGGGGTAAACACCGGGGAGCTGTTTTTT,CASSPPWQGVNTGELFF
NA,TRBV20-1,many,TRBJ1-1,TGCAGTGCTAATATGGGGGGCGCTTTTACCGGCACTGAAGCTTTCTTT,CSANMGGAFTGTEAFF
NA,TRBV7-2,NA,TRBJ2-7,TGTGCCAGCAGCCGTCCTTGGCGGGCCTACGAGCAGTACTTC,CASSRPWRAYEQYF
NA,TRBV9,NA,TRBJ1-4,TGTGCCAGCAGCGTTGACACGAAAAAACTGTTTTTT,CASSVDTKKLFF
NA,TRBV5-1,few,TRBJ2-7,TGCGCCAGCAGCCCCCTGTCCCTCTCCTACGAGCAGTACTTC,CASSPLSLSYEQYF
NA,TRBV7-3,few,TRBJ2-3,TGTGCCAGCAGCTTAACGTTCCCAGATACGCAGTATTTT,CASSLTFPDTQYF
TRBD2,TRBV12-3/TRBV12-4,many,TRBJ2-1,TGTGCCAGCAGTTTGGTTAGCGGGAGGGATGAGCAGTTCTTC,CASSLVSGRDEQFF
TRBD1,TRBV28,few,TRBJ2-7,TGTGCCAGCAGTTTGCCCGGGACAGCTTACGAGCAGTACTTC,CASSLPGTAYEQYF
TRBD2,TRBV7-8,many,TRBJ2-5,TGTGCCAGCAGCTTAGGCCTAGCGGTGATCCAAGAGACCCAGTACTTC,CASSLGLAVIQETQYF
NA,TRBV20-1,NA,TRBJ2-7,TGCAGTGCTAGAGCCAATTCCTACGAGCAGTACTTC,CSARANSYEQYF
NA,TRBV12-3/TRBV12-4,NA,TRBJ2-1,TGTGCCAGCAGTTTGTGGCAGAGCTCCTACAATGAGCAGTTCTTC,CASSLWQSSYNEQFF
NA,TRBV20-1,NA,TRBJ2-7,TGCAGTGCCGAAGGTGGCACCTCCTACGAGCAGTACTTC,CSAEGGTSYEQYF
NA,TRBV15,few,TRBJ2-7,TGTGCCACCAGCAGAGACCCGACGGACCCACGCTACGAGCAGTACTTC,CATSRDPTDPRYEQYF
NA,TRBV12-3/TRBV12-4,NA,TRBJ1-1,TGTGCCAGCAGTTTAAGATGGGGGAAGACTGACGCTTTCTTT,CASSLRWGKTDAFF
TRBD2,TRBV27,NA,TRBJ2-7,TGTGCCAGCAGTTTATATGCCGAGACTAGCCTACGGTACGAGCAGTACTTC,CASSLYAETSLRYEQYF
NA,TRBV14,many,TRBJ2-7,TGTGCCAGCAGCCAAGTGGTCGGATACGAGCAGTACTTC,CASSQVVGYEQYF
TRBD1,TRBV5-1,many,TRBJ2-2,TGCGCCAGCAGCTCCCCGGGACAGGGGACCGGGGAGCTGTTTTTT,CASSSPGQGTGELFF
NA,TRBV4-3,NA,TRBJ2-7,TGCGCCAGCAGCCAAGAAAGCAGGCGCCCCTACGAGCAGTACTTC,CASSQESRRPYEQYF
TRBD2,TRBV4-2,once,TRBJ2-5,TGTGCCAGCAGCCAAGTTCGGGGAGGGGAGACCCAGTACTTC,CASSQVRGGETQYF
NA,TRBV12-3/TRBV12-4,NA,TRBJ1-5,TGTGCCAGCAGTGCAGGACCCAGCTTAAACAATCAGCCCCAGCATTTT,CASSAGPSLNNQPQHF
NA,TRBV5-1,many,TRBJ2-3,TGCGCCTCCGGGGGAACTAGCACAGATACGCAGTATTTT,CASGGTSTDTQYF
NA,TRBV25-1,many,TRBJ2-1,TGTGCCAGCAGTGAAGGAGTGAGCTCCTACAATGAGCAGTTCTTC,CASSEGVSSYNEQFF
NA,TRBV6-5,many,TRBJ2-2,TGTGCCAGCAGTAGAGAGGGGTTAGGCGGGGAGCTGTTTTTT,CASSREGLGGELFF
NA,TRBV20-1,NA,TRBJ2-3,TGCAGTGCTAGCGTACTAGTTAAGGCAGATACGCAGTATTTT,CSASVLVKADTQYF
NA,TRBV18,few,TRBJ2-1,TGTGCCAGCTCACCACGCCAGATCAATGAGCAGTTCTTC,CASSPRQINEQFF
NA,TRBV5-1,few,TRBJ2-1,TGCGCCAGCAGCTTGGAGTTAGCTCACCCGGTCCATGAGCAGTTCTTC,CASSLELAHPVHEQFF
NA,TRBV9,few,TRBJ2-2,TGTGCCAGCAGCGCCAAGACTAGGTCAGGGGAGCTGTTTTTT,CASSAKTRSGELFF
TRBD2,TRBV20-1,NA,TRBJ2-3,TGCAGTGCTAGTCTTGCTAGCGGGCTCACAGATACGCAGTATTTT,CSASLASGLTDTQYF
NA,TRBV20-1,NA,TRBJ2-3,TGCAGTGCTAGAGGGGGGACGGTTCAGCAAGATACGCAGTATTTT,CSARGGTVQQDTQYF
NA,TRBV24-1,few,TRBJ2-7,TGTGCCACCAGTGATGGGGGAACTACCTACGAGCAGTACTTC,CATSDGGTTYEQYF
TRBD2,TRBV20-1,few,TRBJ2-3,TGCAGTGCTAGAGATGTACTAGCGGGAGGGCATACAGATACGCAGTATTTT,CSARDVLAGGHTDTQYF
NA,TRBV7-2,NA,TRBJ2-7,TGTGCCAGCAGCTTAAACGTTGGCTACGAGCAGTACTTC,CASSLNVGYEQYF